This paragraph reports one T cell receptor (beta chain). The target antigen is unknown. This sample was taken from a study of radiation and T cells in renal cell carcinoma. Study observations and caveats: Compared with controls, irradiated tumors showed greater TCR clonality. Irradiated tumors held more dominant CDR3 motifs than control tumors.

Germline values: CDR1 SGHTA, CDR2 FQGNSA. The CDR3 sequence is 17 residues long. After removal of 5 bases from V and 3 bases from J, the junction contained 14 bases not matched to a gene. Stated treatment: treatment-naive control, cytoreductive nephrectomy. This renal cell carcinoma was of the clear cell type. Controls included a handful of female and about 10 male donors, resected 2011 to 2014. Some clones are missing from TCRdb's copy, which holds only in-frame ones; the method was immunoSEQ multiplex PCR. The sample consists of about 15,000 clones, more than 55% of them appearing once. The specimen comprised tumor tissue, sampled from a patient whose treatment was nephrectomy without radiotherapy. The chain recombines TRBV7-2 with TRBJ2-3; 7 nucleotides line up with TRBD1. This sequence was found in a man aged 60-69 years with renal cell carcinoma. The CDR3 DNA reads as TGTGCCAGCAGCGCTGGGACAGCTTCCTACCAAACAGATACGCAGTATTTT. Protein product: CASSAGTASYQTDTQYF.